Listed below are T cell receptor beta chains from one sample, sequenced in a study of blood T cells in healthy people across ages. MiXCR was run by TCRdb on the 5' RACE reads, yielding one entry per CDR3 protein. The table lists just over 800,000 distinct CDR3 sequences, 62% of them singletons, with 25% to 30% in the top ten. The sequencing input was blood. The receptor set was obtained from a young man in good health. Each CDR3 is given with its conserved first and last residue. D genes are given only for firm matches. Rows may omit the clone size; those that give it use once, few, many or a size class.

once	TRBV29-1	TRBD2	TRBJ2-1	CSGERGLYNEQFF	TGCAGCGGGGAGCGGGGGCTTTACAATGAGCAGTTCTTC
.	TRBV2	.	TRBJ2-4	CASSWNDGGRNIQYF	TGTGCCAGCAGTTGGAACGACGGGGGTAGAAACATTCAGTACTTC
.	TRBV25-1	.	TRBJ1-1	CASSDFTGNTEAFF	TGTGCCAGCAGTGATTTCACAGGGAACACTGAAGCTTTCTTT
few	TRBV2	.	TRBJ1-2	CASTQGTLYGYTF	TGTGCCAGCACCCAAGGGACTCTTTATGGCTACACCTTC
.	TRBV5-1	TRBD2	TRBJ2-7	CASRLAGPPSSYEQYF	TGCGCCAGCCGACTAGCGGGGCCACCAAGCTCCTACGAGCAGTACTTC
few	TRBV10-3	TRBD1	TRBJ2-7	CAISTGTGPSYEQYF	TGTGCCATCAGCACCGGGACAGGGCCTTCCTACGAGCAGTACTTC
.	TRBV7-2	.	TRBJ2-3	CASSPVALTDTQYF	TGTGCCAGCAGCCCAGTGGCCCTCACAGATACGCAGTATTTT
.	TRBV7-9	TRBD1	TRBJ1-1	CASSSAPGTGSPEAFF	TGTGCCAGCAGCTCCGCTCCCGGGACAGGGAGTCCCGAAGCTTTCTTT
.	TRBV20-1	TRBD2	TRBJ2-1	CSARVLAGVYNEQFF	TGCAGTGCTAGAGTACTAGCGGGAGTCTACAATGAGCAGTTCTTC
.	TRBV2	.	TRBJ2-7	CASKNPSYDDAFSYEQYF	TGTGCCAGCAAGAACCCCTCCTATGACGACGCCTTCTCCTACGAGCAGTACTTC
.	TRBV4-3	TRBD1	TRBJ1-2	CASSHDRENYGYTF	TGCGCCAGCAGCCATGACAGGGAGAACTATGGCTACACCTTC
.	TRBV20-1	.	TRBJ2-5	CSARDWSETQYF	TGCAGTGCTAGAGATTGGTCAGAGACCCAGTACTTC
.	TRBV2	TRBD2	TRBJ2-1	CASSEAGLAGGNEQFF	TGTGCCAGCAGTGAAGCGGGTCTAGCGGGAGGTAATGAGCAGTTCTTC
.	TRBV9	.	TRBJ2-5	CASSGAAGPKEETQYF	TGTGCCAGCAGCGGTGCTGCGGGGCCTAAGGAAGAGACCCAGTACTTC
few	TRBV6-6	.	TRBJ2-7	CASSQGQFYEQYF	TGTGCCAGCAGCCAAGGACAGTTCTACGAGCAGTACTTC
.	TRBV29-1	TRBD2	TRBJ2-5	CSVEDPGLPQETQYF	TGCAGCGTTGAGGATCCGGGACTACCGCAAGAGACCCAGTACTTC
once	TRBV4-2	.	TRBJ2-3	CASSQVAQGLSTDTQYF	TGTGCCAGCAGCCAAGTGGCACAGGGACTCTCCACAGATACGCAGTATTTT
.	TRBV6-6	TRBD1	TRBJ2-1	CASSSNRGQGNNEQFF	TGTGCCAGCAGTTCTAACCGGGGACAGGGGAACAATGAGCAGTTCTTC
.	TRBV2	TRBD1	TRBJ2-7	CASTPTGEYEQYF	TGTGCCAGCACTCCGACAGGGGAGTACGAGCAGTACTTC
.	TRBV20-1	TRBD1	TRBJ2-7	CSARIRTGSSYEQYF	TGCAGTGCTAGGATTAGGACAGGGAGTTCCTACGAGCAGTACTTC